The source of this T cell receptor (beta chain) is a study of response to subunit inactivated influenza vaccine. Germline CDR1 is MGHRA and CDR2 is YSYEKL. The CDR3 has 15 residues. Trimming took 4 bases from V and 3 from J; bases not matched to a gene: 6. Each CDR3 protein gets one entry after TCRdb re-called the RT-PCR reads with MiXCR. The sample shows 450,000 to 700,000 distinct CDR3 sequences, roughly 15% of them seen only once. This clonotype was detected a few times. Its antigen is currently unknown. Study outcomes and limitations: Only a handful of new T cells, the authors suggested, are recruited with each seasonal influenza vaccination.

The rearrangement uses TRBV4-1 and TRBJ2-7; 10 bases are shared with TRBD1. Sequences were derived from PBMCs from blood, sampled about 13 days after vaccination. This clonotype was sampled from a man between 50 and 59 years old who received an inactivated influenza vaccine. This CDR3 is CASSLNRDRGYEQYF. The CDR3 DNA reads TGCGCCAGCAGCCTCAACCGGGACAGGGGCTACGAGCAGTACTTC.